The entry that follows covers one TCR beta chain sequence. This record belongs to a study of blood T cell repertoires in COVID-19. Sequencing used immunoSEQ multiplex PCR; TCRdb keeps in-frame clones, though not all of them. The sample holds 200,000 or so clones, 86% seen once. The CDR3 spans 13 residues. The germline V gene has CDR1 SGHNT and CDR2 YYREEE (reference sequence). The ends were cut back, 0 bases at V and 7 bases at J, with 8 bases in the middle. The specimen sequenced was peripheral blood. This chain uses TRBV5-4 with TRBJ2-1; D uncertain. The clonotype originates from a woman in her forties or fifties with acute or convalescent COVID-19. Written as DNA, the CDR3 is TGTGCCAGCAGCTTGGCTCCTAGGAATGAGCAGTTCTTC. Its protein is CASSLAPRNEQFF.